Each of the 13 T cell receptor beta chains below was sequenced from the same sample in a study of T cell responses to AZD1222 COVID-19 vaccine. Measured with immunoSEQ multiplex PCR; TCRdb has only the in-frame clones, and not every one. Among about 160,000 clones listed, 89% were seen once. The sequences come from peripheral blood, collected on day 0 of AZD1222 vaccination. Source of these receptors: an adult in good health.

The chain is built from TRBV25-1 and TRBJ1-1; unclear D gene. Germline assignment: CDR1 MGHDK and CDR2 SYGVNS. Trimming stripped 2 bases from V and 5 bases from J, with 12 bases between. The CDR3 has 14 residues. The CDR3 loop is CASSEGIDKTEAFF. The CDR3 DNA follows: TGTGCCAGCAGTGAAGGGATTGATAAAACTGAAGCTTTCTTT.

This clone was detected only a few times. The genes are TRBV5-6 and TRBJ1-3, with D perhaps matching TRBD1 (5 bases). The germline gives CDR1 SGHDT, CDR2 YYEEEE. V dropped 0 bases and J dropped 0 bases, with 19 bases sitting between them. The CDR3 is made up of 19 amino acids. Here the CDR3 DNA reads TGTGCCAGCAGCTTGGGCAGGGCGGATCTCCTCATCTCTGGAAACACCATATATTTT. This translates into CASSLGRADLLISGNTIYF.

The rearrangement uses TRBV19 and TRBJ2-7; D gene uncertain. The CDR3 is 15 amino acids. V lost 6 bases to trimming and J lost 3 bases, with 18 bases between them. Germline V CDR1 and CDR2: LNHDA, SQIVND (reference sequence). The CDR3 DNA sequence: TGTGCCAGTAGCCTTGGTGAGGAATCCGTCTACGAGCAGTACTTC. Translated, it gives CASSLGEESVYEQYF.

This rearrangement joins TRBV18 to TRBJ1-1, with 10 nucleotides matching TRBD1. Germline values: CDR1 KGHSH, CDR2 LQKENI. The CDR3 is made up of 14 amino acids. V was pared by 5 bases and J by 4 bases, with 4 bases of the junction left unmatched. CDR3 sequence: CASSSTGGVTEAFF. The CDR3, as DNA: TGTGCCAGCTCATCGACAGGGGGCGTCACTGAAGCTTTCTTT.

This chain connects TRBV27 to TRBJ1-3; TRBD1 is a possible D gene (6 bases). Looked up from germline, CDR1 is MNHEY and CDR2 is SMNVEV (reference sequence). The CDR3 totals 16 residues. V lost 7 bases to trimming and J lost 1 base, with 17 bases between them. The CDR3 bases are TGTGCCAGCACCGTAGGGGGTCCTCTATCTGGAAACACCATATATTTT. Translated, it gives CASTVGGPLSGNTIYF.

V usage is TRBV27 and J usage is TRBJ1-2; D remains unclear. This CDR3 has 13 amino acids. Germline V CDR1 and CDR2: MNHEY, SMNVEV (reference sequence). V lost 4 bases and J 1 base, leaving 7 bases between the germline ends. CDR3 loop: CASSSSNNYGYTF. The CDR3, as DNA: TGTGCCAGCAGTTCCTCAAATAACTATGGCTACACCTTC.

The V and J genes are TRBV6-5 and TRBJ1-5; D remains ambiguous. The CDR3 has 12 residues. V shed 5 bases and J shed 6 bases, with 8 bases lying between them. CDR1 MNHEY and CDR2 SVGAGI come from the germline V gene. The CDR3 nucleotides are TGTGCCAGCAGTCCTCCGGGTCAGCCCCAGCATTTT. It yields the protein CASSPPGQPQHF.

V is TRBV7-8 and J is TRBJ2-7; D is undetermined. This CDR3 has 17 amino acids. CDR1 and CDR2 from the germline V gene are SGHVS and FQNEAQ. Trimming cost V 6 bases and J 0 bases, with 21 bases left between them. The CDR3 sequence is CASSLIGPGASSYEQYF. The CDR3 DNA follows: TGTGCCAGCAGTCTCATAGGCCCAGGAGCCAGCTCCTACGAGCAGTACTTC.

This clone was detected a few times. CDR3 coding DNA: TGTGCCACCGGGGGACTAGCGGGAGCCACGGGGGAGCTGTTTTTT. It yields the protein CATGGLAGATGELFF. The chain is built from TRBV19 and TRBJ2-2; 14 bases map to TRBD2. The CDR3 is 15 amino acids. Losses at the gene ends were 10 bases for V and 8 bases for J; bases not matched to a gene: 9. CDR1 is LNHDA and CDR2 is SQIVND in the germline V gene (reference sequence).

J is TRBJ2-1 and V is TRBV9; D might be TRBD2 (5 bases). CDR3 length: 15 residues. Trimming removed 3 bases at V and 0 bases at J, with 10 bases between. Germline values: CDR1 SGDLS, CDR2 YYNGEE. The CDR3 region has the DNA TGTGCCAGCAGCGGAACTAGTACCTCCTACAATGAGCAGTTCTTC. Translated, it gives CASSGTSTSYNEQFF.

The V call is TRBV4-3, the J call TRBJ1-1; possible D gene TRBD1, 6 bases. Trimming took off 0 bases at V and 10 bases at J, with 12 bases between the two ends. CDR3 length: 13 residues. Germline V gene sequence: CDR1 LGHNA, CDR2 YSLEER. Here the CDR3 reads CASSQDLTGGAFF. The CDR3 bases are TGCGCCAGCAGCCAAGACCTGACAGGTGGAGCTTTCTTT.

This sequence joins TRBV4-2 and TRBJ2-3; 7 nucleotides match TRBD2. The germline V gene has CDR1 LGHNA and CDR2 YNFKEQ. Trimming took 5 bases from V and 0 from J; bases not matched to a gene: 5. CDR3 length: 15 amino acids. CDR3 residues: CASSSRLASTDTQYF. The DNA of the CDR3 is TGTGCCAGCAGCTCTAGACTAGCTAGCACAGATACGCAGTATTTT.

The chain couples TRBV14 to TRBJ2-1, with TRBD2 matching over 8 bases. The CDR3 has 16 amino acids. With 0 bases clipped from V and 8 bases from J, the junction kept 9 bases outside the gene matches. Germline values: CDR1 SGHDN, CDR2 FVKESK. The CDR3 region is CASSQDRSGSFDEQFF. The CDR3 nucleotides are TGTGCCAGCAGCCAAGATAGGAGCGGGAGTTTCGATGAGCAGTTCTTC. The entire variable domain, with the rest obtained from reference TRBV14 and TRBJ2-1, is as follows: EAGVTQFPSHSVIEKGQTVTLRCDPISGHDNLYWYRRVMGKEIKFLLHFVKESKQDESGMPNNRFLAERTGGTYSTLKVQPAELEDSGVYFCASSQDRSGSFDEQFFGPGTRLTVL.